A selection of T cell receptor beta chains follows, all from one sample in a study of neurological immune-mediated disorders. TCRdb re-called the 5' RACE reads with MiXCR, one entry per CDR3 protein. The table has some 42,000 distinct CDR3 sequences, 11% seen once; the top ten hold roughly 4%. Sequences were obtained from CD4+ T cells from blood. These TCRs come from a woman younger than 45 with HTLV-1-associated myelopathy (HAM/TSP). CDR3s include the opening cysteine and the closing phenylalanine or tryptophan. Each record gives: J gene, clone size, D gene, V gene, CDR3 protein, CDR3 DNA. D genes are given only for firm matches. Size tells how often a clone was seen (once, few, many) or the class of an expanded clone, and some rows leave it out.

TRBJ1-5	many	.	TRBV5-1	CASSSSFGQPQHF	TGCGCCAGCAGCTCATCTTTCGGTCAGCCCCAGCATTTT
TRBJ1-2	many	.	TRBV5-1	CASSLLYGDGYTF	TGCGCCAGCAGCTTACTATACGGGGATGGCTACACCTTC
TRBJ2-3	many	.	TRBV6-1	CASSRLGTDTQYF	TGTGCCAGCAGTAGGTTGGGGACAGATACGCAGTATTTT
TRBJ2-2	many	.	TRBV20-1	CSARGTPGTGELFF	TGCAGTGCTAGAGGGACCCCCGGAACCGGGGAGCTGTTTTTT
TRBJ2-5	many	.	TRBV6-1	CASSGDHWVKQETQYF	TGTGCCAGCAGTGGGGACCATTGGGTCAAACAAGAGACCCAGTACTTC
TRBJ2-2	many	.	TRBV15	CATSRDGELFF	TGTGCCACCAGCAGAGACGGGGAGCTGTTTTTT
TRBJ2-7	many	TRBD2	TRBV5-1	CASSWDTSGGAYEQYF	TGCGCCAGCAGCTGGGACACTAGCGGGGGGGCCTACGAGCAGTACTTC
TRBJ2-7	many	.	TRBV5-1	CASTDRTGNQQYF	TGCGCCAGCACTGACCGAACAGGTAACCAGCAGTACTTC
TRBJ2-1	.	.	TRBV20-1	CSARDQWRYNEQFF	TGCAGTGCTAGAGATCAGTGGCGGTACAATGAGCAGTTCTTC
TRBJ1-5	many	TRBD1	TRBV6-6	CASSSGQVYSNQPQHF	TGTGCCAGCAGCTCCGGACAGGTTTATAGCAATCAGCCCCAGCATTTT
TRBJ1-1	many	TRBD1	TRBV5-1	CASSLQDRGTEAFF	TGCGCCAGCAGCTTGCAGGACAGGGGCACTGAAGCTTTCTTT
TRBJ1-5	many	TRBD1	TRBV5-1	CASSLGDRANQPQHF	TGCGCCAGCAGCTTGGGGGACAGGGCAAATCAGCCCCAGCATTTT
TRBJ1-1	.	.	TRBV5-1	CASSSPGAPPEAFF	TGCGCCAGCAGCTCACCAGGGGCCCCCCCTGAAGCTTTCTTT